This TCR beta chain was retrieved from a study of T cell responses to AZD1222 COVID-19 vaccine. Assay: immunoSEQ multiplex PCR; the TCRdb copy retains only in-frame clones and omits some. Of about 150,000 clones in the sample, roughly 90% are singletons; the top ten hold over 1.2%. This clone occurred a few times. Trimming took off 2 bases at V and 2 bases at J, with 12 bases between the two ends. The CDR3 loop spans 15 amino acids. Germline lookup yields CDR1 MNHNS and CDR2 SASEGT. This receptor was obtained from an adult who received the AZD1222 COVID-19 vaccine. J is TRBJ1-1 and V is TRBV6-1; no clear D gene. The sequenced sample was peripheral blood, obtained 28 days after the second AZD1222 dose. In DNA, the CDR3 is TGTGCCAGCAGTGAACGGGCAGCCTATAACACTGAAGCTTTCTTT. Encoded protein: CASSERAAYNTEAFF.